This T cell receptor beta chain was sequenced during a study of T cell responses to AZD1222 COVID-19 vaccine. Findings of the study overall: The repertoires were collected only after the peak T cell response. As reported, nearly half of all spike-specific TCRs target variant regions that are unmutated. Donor demographics were predominantly white British with a female majority; clonal diversity may be underestimated. Dominant at 160-218 and 743-854, vaccine-associated CD4 TCRs also spanned spike.

Trimming cost V 5 bases and J 4 bases, with 6 bases left between them. The CDR3 spans 12 residues. Germline CDR1 LNHNV, CDR2 YYDKDF (reference sequence). Sequencing used immunoSEQ multiplex PCR; TCRdb keeps in-frame clones, though not all of them. Altogether about 110,000 clones are present, about 90% being singletons, with the ten largest covering around 4.5%. Regarding this clone: Its antigen remains unknown.

The sequence was collected from an adult who received the AZD1222 COVID-19 vaccine. V and J are TRBV15 and TRBJ1-5; a possible D gene is TRBD1 (5 bases). The sample here was peripheral blood, taken 28 days after the second AZD1222 dose. CDR3 region: CATSGGNQPQHF. The DNA for the CDR3 is TGTGCCACCAGCGGGGGGAATCAGCCCCAGCATTTT.